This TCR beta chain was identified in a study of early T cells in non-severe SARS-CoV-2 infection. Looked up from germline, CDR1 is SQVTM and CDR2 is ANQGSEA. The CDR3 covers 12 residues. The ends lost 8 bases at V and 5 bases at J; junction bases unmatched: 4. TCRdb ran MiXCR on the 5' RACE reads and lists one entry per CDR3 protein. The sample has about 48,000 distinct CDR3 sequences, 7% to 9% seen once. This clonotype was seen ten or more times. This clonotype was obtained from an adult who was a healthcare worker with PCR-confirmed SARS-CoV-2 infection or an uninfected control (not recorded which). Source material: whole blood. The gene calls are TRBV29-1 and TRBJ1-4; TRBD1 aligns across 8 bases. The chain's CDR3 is CSTRTGNEKLFF. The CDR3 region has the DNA TGCAGCACCCGGACAGGGAATGAAAAACTGTTTTTT.